This T cell receptor beta chain comes out of a study of CD8+ T cells in alopecia areata. Treatment denoted: oral pan-JAK inhibitor, 5-10 mg twice daily. Extracted RNA was reverse transcribed into cDNA, the sequencing template. The data were produced by immunoSEQ multiplex PCR, yet TCRdb's version contains in-frame clones alone and is incomplete. The sample contains 110,000 to 150,000 clones, around 82% of which appear only once. V dropped 4 bases and J dropped 2 bases, with 12 bases sitting between them. CDR3 size: 13 residues. Germline V gene data show CDR1 as SQVTM and CDR2 as ANQGSEA. Here the sequenced sample was CD8+ T cells sorted from blood, taken at week 4, from a patient treated with tofacitinib. The TCR was taken from a human donor with alopecia areata. The V and J genes are TRBV29-1 and TRBJ2-7; the D gene is possibly TRBD2 (6 bases). The CDR3 is CSVVFTGAYEQYF. Here the CDR3 DNA reads TGCAGCGTTGTATTCACGGGGGCCTACGAGCAGTACTTC.